This entry lists 28 T cell receptor beta chains sequenced from one sample in a study of blood T cell repertoires in COVID-19. Sequencing was performed with immunoSEQ multiplex PCR; in TCRdb, only in-frame clones are kept and a portion is missing. The repertoire holds about 67,000 clones, with approximately 87% as singletons. Source material: peripheral blood. The receptors shown here come from a man aged 50-60 years with active COVID-19.

A few counts support this clone. The CDR3 reads CASSQDGPGPREQFF. Here the CDR3 DNA reads TGCGCCAGCAGCCAAGATGGTCCAGGGCCACGAGAGCAGTTCTTC. The genes are TRBV4-3 and TRBJ2-1; D possibly corresponds to TRBD1 (5 bases). Germline V lookup: CDR1 LGHNA, CDR2 YSLEER. The CDR3 length is 15 residues. V was cut by 0 bases and J by 10 bases, with 16 bases left in between.

This clone was observed once. The chain carries TRBV18 and TRBJ2-7; D uncertain. V shed 2 bases and J shed 4 bases, with 9 bases lying between them. This CDR3 comprises 13 residues. Germline V gene sequence: CDR1 KGHSH, CDR2 LQKENI. CDR3: CASSPSSVYEQYF. In DNA, the CDR3 is TGTGCCAGCTCACCATCTAGTGTATACGAGCAGTACTTC.

The chain has TRBV28 and TRBJ2-3; 7 positions agree with TRBD2. The CDR3 has 16 amino acids. The V gene's germline CDR1 is MDHEN and CDR2 SYDVKM. Germline trimming cut 2 bases from V and 3 bases from J; bases unmatched to any gene: 8. The CDR3 DNA follows: TGTGCCAGCAGTTTAGTCTCCTTAGCGGGTACAGATACGCAGTATTTT. The encoded protein is CASSLVSLAGTDTQYF.

This clone was seen a single time. Other DNA sequences of this sample code for an identical CDR3. J is TRBJ2-7 and V is TRBV7-2, with a weak D call TRBD2 (5 bases). There are 14 residues in the CDR3. V was clipped by 1 base and J by 1 base, with 8 bases between them. Germline values: CDR1 SGHTA, CDR2 FQGNSA. CDR3 bases: TGTGCCAGCAGCTTAGGTGGCGGGTCCTACGAGCAGTACTTC. Protein product: CASSLGGGSYEQYF.

The V call is TRBV28, the J call TRBJ2-7; 8 nucleotides align to TRBD2. The CDR3 sequence is 13 residues long. Germline lookup yields CDR1 MDHEN and CDR2 SYDVKM. Losses at the gene ends were 5 bases for V and 0 bases for J; bases not matched to a gene: 0. The CDR3 DNA is TGTGCCAGCAGTCGGGGGGGCTCCTACGAGCAGTACTTC. As protein: CASSRGGSYEQYF.

The rearrangement uses TRBV4-1 and TRBJ2-7, with TRBD2 matching over 7 bases. The CDR3 runs to 15 residues. CDR1 is MGHRA and CDR2 is YSYEKL in the germline V gene. With V trimmed by 1 base and J by 3 bases, 6 bases remained unmatched. The CDR3 sequence: CASSQGEGPNYEQYF. CDR3 nucleotides: TGCGCCAGCAGCCAAGGGGAGGGCCCAAACTACGAGCAGTACTTC.

The chain joins TRBV2 to TRBJ2-2; D ambiguous. The CDR3 totals 11 residues. The germline V gene encodes CDR1 SNHLY and CDR2 FYNNEI. V lost 6 bases and J 6 bases, leaving 5 bases between the germline ends. CDR3 coding DNA: TGTGCCAGCAGACAATCCGGGGAGCTGTTTTTT. Its protein is CASRQSGELFF.

V is TRBV9 and J is TRBJ1-6; 8 nucleotides match TRBD1. The V and J ends lost 3 bases and 8 bases, in that order; junction bases with no gene match: 1. Looked up from germline, CDR1 is SGDLS and CDR2 is YYNGEE. The CDR3 covers 13 residues. The CDR3 spells CASSGQGYSPLHF. The CDR3 DNA reads as TGTGCCAGCAGCGGACAGGGGTATTCACCCCTCCACTTT.

The V and J genes are TRBV5-6 and TRBJ2-2, with D possibly TRBD2 on 5 matching bases. The CDR3 spans 15 residues. Germline CDR1 is SGHDT and CDR2 is YYEEEE. V shed 2 bases and J shed 8 bases, with 16 bases lying between them. This chain's CDR3 is CASSFQRLMGGELFF. The CDR3 DNA sequence: TGTGCCAGCAGCTTTCAGCGACTAATGGGGGGGGAGCTGTTTTTT. The variable domain in full, with the rest retrieved from reference TRBV5-6 and TRBJ2-2, is DAGVTQSPTHLIKTRGQQVTLRCSPKSGHDTVSWYQQALGQGPQFIFQYYEEEERQRGNFPDRFSGHQFPNYSSELNVNALLLGDSALYLCASSFQRLMGGELFFGEGSRLTVL.

J is TRBJ2-7 and V is TRBV28; D possibly corresponds to TRBD1 (6 bases). CDR1 is MDHEN, CDR2 SYDVKM, per germline. The V gene lost 6 bases and the J gene lost 2 bases, with 14 bases spanning the gap. This CDR3 spans 14 amino acids. The CDR3 here is CASSTLTGPYEQYF. The CDR3 DNA reads TGTGCCAGCAGCACACTGACAGGTCCCTACGAGCAGTACTTC.

The chain's CDR3 is CASSPGGGYNEQFF. In DNA form, the CDR3 reads TGCGCCAGCAGCCCGGGGGGGGGCTACAATGAGCAGTTCTTC. The V and J genes are TRBV5-1 and TRBJ2-1; 8 bases fit TRBD2. The germline CDR1 and CDR2 sequences are SGHRS and YFSETQ. V was clipped by 4 bases and J by 3 bases; unmatched bases: 3. The CDR3 length is 14 residues.

This chain links TRBV3-1 (or the pseudogene TRBV3-2) with TRBJ2-5; TRBD2 matches 7 bases. V was clipped by 6 bases and J by 5 bases; unmatched bases: 9. This CDR3 has 14 amino acids. Germline V CDR1 and CDR2: LGHDT, YNNKEL (reference sequence). CDR3 residues: CASRSFGGSETQYF. The CDR3 region has the DNA TGTGCCAGCAGGTCCTTCGGCGGGAGTGAGACCCAGTACTTC.

V is TRBV6-4 and J is TRBJ2-5; 7 positions agree with TRBD1. V shed 9 bases, J shed 0 bases, and the junction held 4 bases outside the gene matches. The CDR3 runs to 13 residues. The germline gives CDR1 MRHNA, CDR2 SNTAGT. In DNA form, the CDR3 reads TGTGCCAGGACAGGGTGGCACCAAGAGACCCAGTACTTC. Its protein product is CARTGWHQETQYF.

A single count supports this clone. The chain carries TRBV25-1 and TRBJ2-7, with TRBD1 identical over 8 bases. The germline V gene encodes CDR1 MGHDK and CDR2 SYGVNS. This CDR3 has 16 amino acids. V lost 5 bases to trimming and J lost 6 bases; unmatched junction nucleotides: 15. The CDR3 sequence is CASSSLTGQGRSEQYF. The CDR3 nucleotides read TGTGCCAGCAGTTCGCTGACCGGACAGGGTAGGTCCGAGCAGTACTTC.

The V and J genes are TRBV19 and TRBJ1-2; maybe TRBD1 (6 bases). Germline CDR1 and CDR2: LNHDA and SQIVND (reference sequence). V was cut by 7 bases and J by 8 bases, with 11 bases left in between. The CDR3 runs 11 residues. Here the CDR3 DNA reads TGTGCCAGTATAGGGGGGGGCGGCTACACCTTC. Protein: CASIGGGGYTF.

The genes are TRBV6-6 and TRBJ2-3, with D perhaps matching TRBD2 (6 bases). V was clipped by 7 bases and J by 11 bases, with 16 bases between them. From germline, CDR1 is MNHNY and CDR2 SVGAGI (reference sequence). CDR3 length: 12 amino acids. The CDR3 is CASNFGGVVQYF. CDR3 bases: TGTGCCAGCAACTTCGGCGGGGTAGTGCAGTATTTT.

This chain links TRBV6-4 with TRBJ1-1; D is undetermined. Trimming pared 3 bases from V and 4 bases from J, leaving 15 bases between. CDR1 and CDR2 from the germline V gene are MRHNA and SNTAGT. The CDR3 consists of 15 residues. CDR3 bases: TGTGCCAGCAGTGATGGGAGGAGGGTGGCCACTGAAGCTTTCTTT. Protein sequence: CASSDGRRVATEAFF.

This rearrangement joins TRBV7-2 to TRBJ2-7, with TRBD2 matching over 7 bases. CDR1 is SGHTA, CDR2 FQGNSA, per germline. V trimming: 1 base; J trimming: 7 bases; junction bases outside the gene matches: 1. The CDR3 length is 12 residues. CDR3 in DNA: TGTGCCAGCAGCTTAGACGGGAGGGAGCAGTACTTC. Its protein product is CASSLDGREQYF.

The V gene is TRBV3-1 (or the pseudogene TRBV3-2), the J gene TRBJ1-2, with no clear D. The germline gives CDR1 LGHDT, CDR2 YNNKEL (reference sequence). The V and J ends lost 4 bases and 5 bases respectively, with 8 bases between them. The CDR3 sequence is 12 residues long. Here the CDR3 reads CASSPGFYGYTF. CDR3 nucleotides: TGTGCCAGCAGCCCTGGCTTTTATGGCTACACCTTC.

This chain uses TRBV7-2 with TRBJ2-7; D is possibly TRBD1 (6 bases). Germline CDR1 SGHTA, CDR2 FQGNSA. CDR3 length equals 13 residues. V lost 4 bases, J lost 3 bases, and 10 bases lay in between. CDR3 residues: CASSSDRYYEQYF. The CDR3 DNA reads TGTGCCAGCAGCTCGGACAGATACTACGAGCAGTACTTC.

The J gene is TRBJ2-1, the V gene TRBV7-9; 9 nucleotides align to TRBD1. Per germline, CDR1 SEHNR and CDR2 FQNEAQ (reference sequence). V shed 4 bases and J 6 bases; nucleotides not matched to a gene: 4. This CDR3 is built from 14 residues. The CDR3 is CASSWDRDGNEQFF. CDR3 bases: TGTGCCAGCAGCTGGGACAGGGACGGCAATGAGCAGTTCTTC.

The V call is TRBV3-1 (or the pseudogene TRBV3-2), the J call TRBJ2-1; maybe TRBD2 (5 bases). V was trimmed by 0 bases and J by 7 bases, leaving 10 bases between them. The CDR3 has 14 amino acids. The germline gives CDR1 LGHDT, CDR2 YNNKEL (reference sequence). CDR3 in DNA: TGTGCCAGCAGCCAAGACCTAGCCAAGAATGAGCAGTTCTTC. This translates into CASSQDLAKNEQFF.

This chain joins TRBV19 and TRBJ1-5; 10 positions agree with TRBD1. CDR3 length equals 18 residues. Germline V gene sequence: CDR1 LNHDA, CDR2 SQIVND (reference sequence). Losses at the gene ends were 3 bases for V and 0 bases for J; bases not matched to a gene: 8. CDR3 loop: CASSIARTGGYSNQPQHF. CDR3 nucleotide sequence: TGTGCCAGTAGTATCGCACGGACAGGGGGTTATAGCAATCAGCCCCAGCATTTT.

CDR3 bases: TGCGCCAGCAGTCTAAGGGAGGGGTTCGGCTACACCTTC. Translating gives CASSLREGFGYTF. The J gene is TRBJ1-2, the V gene TRBV4-1, with D perhaps matching TRBD1 (5 bases). V gave up 6 bases and J gave up 8 bases, with 16 bases separating them. The germline CDR1 and CDR2 sequences are MGHRA and YSYEKL. CDR3 size: 13 residues.

The rearrangement joins TRBV28 to TRBJ1-2; no clear D gene. The CDR3 length is 12 residues. Trimming took 7 bases from V and 4 from J, leaving 10 bases between them. CDR1 and CDR2 from the germline V gene are MDHEN and SYDVKM. Here the CDR3 reads CASNPAGYGYTF. As DNA, the CDR3 is TGTGCCAGCAACCCCGCCGGCTATGGCTACACCTTC.

The gene calls are TRBV15 and TRBJ1-2; D not certain. Germline V gives CDR1 LNHNV, CDR2 YYDKDF (reference sequence). The V end was cut by 0 bases, the J end by 7 bases, with 6 bases between. The CDR3 runs 12 residues. DNA for the CDR3: TGTGCCACCAGCAGAGACTATCCTGGCTACACCTTC. Protein sequence: CATSRDYPGYTF.

The chain employs TRBV10-3 and TRBJ2-1, with 13 bases identical to TRBD2. This CDR3 is 17 amino acids long. The germline gives CDR1 ENHRY, CDR2 SYGVKD. V gave up 3 bases and J gave up 6 bases; unmatched junction bases: 8. This chain's CDR3 is CAISERTSGSLTNEQFF. In DNA form, the CDR3 reads TGTGCCATCAGTGAAAGGACTAGCGGGAGCTTAACCAATGAGCAGTTCTTC.

J is TRBJ2-7 and V is TRBV24-1; 7 bases match TRBD1. V dropped 3 bases and J dropped 1; count of bases not matched to a gene: 2. The CDR3 runs to 14 residues. From germline, CDR1 is KGHDR and CDR2 SFDVKD. The CDR3, as DNA: TGTGCCACCAGTGATCGACAGGGATCCTACGAGCAGTACTTC. Protein sequence: CATSDRQGSYEQYF.